Shown below are 25 T cell receptor beta chains from a single sample sequenced in a study of shared clonotypes between healthy human individuals. Profiled with immunoSEQ multiplex PCR; TCRdb holds only in-frame clones, not every one. The sample has 1,400,000 or so clones, 97% to 99% seen once. Sequenced input: naive CD4+ T cells sorted from blood. Subset meaning: CD45RA+ positively selected. The receptor set was obtained from a man aged 25 to 40 in good health.

On this clone itself: Other DNA sequences in this sample translate to the same CDR3. The chain is built from TRBV7-2 and TRBJ2-5, with a weak D call TRBD2 (5 bases). This CDR3 has 14 amino acids. V was pared by 4 bases and J by 2 bases, with 11 bases between. The germline gives CDR1 SGHTA, CDR2 FQGNSA. The CDR3 coding sequence is TGTGCCAGCAGCTCGACGGGCGGGCAAGAGACCCAGTACTTC. Translated, it gives CASSSTGGQETQYF.

The CDR3 DNA reads TGCGCCAGCAGCTCCTCCGGGACAGGGACCTATGGCTACACCTTC. It translates to CASSSSGTGTYGYTF. The rearrangement links TRBV5-1 to TRBJ1-2; 9 bases are a match to TRBD1. CDR1 and CDR2 (germline): SGHRS, YFSETQ. J was trimmed by 4 bases and V by 3 bases; bases with no gene match: 7. This CDR3 spans 15 amino acids.

This clone has just one count. J is TRBJ2-7 and V is TRBV7-8, with 8 nucleotides matching TRBD2. The V and J ends lost 3 bases and 5 bases, in that order; junction bases with no gene match: 9. The CDR3 is 15 amino acids. Per germline, CDR1 SGHVS and CDR2 FQNEAQ. The DNA for the CDR3 is TGTGCCAGCAGCTTTGATAGCGGGAATGTGAACGAGCAGTACTTC. Its protein product is CASSFDSGNVNEQYF.

A single count supports this clone. This chain uses TRBV11-3 with TRBJ1-3; D is uncertain. V gave up 7 bases and J gave up 3 bases, with 13 bases separating them. The CDR3 is made up of 14 amino acids. Germline V gene data show CDR1 as SGHNT and CDR2 as YENEEA. CDR3 DNA: TGTGCCAGCAAGCCCCGACGGCATGGAAACACCATATATTTT. It specifies CASKPRRHGNTIYF.

The rearrangement uses TRBV20-1 and TRBJ2-7, with TRBD1 matching 8 bases. Germline loops: CDR1 DFQATT, CDR2 SNEGSKA (reference sequence). CDR3 length: 11 amino acids. The V gene end was trimmed by 7 bases and the J gene end by 6 bases; junction bases not matched to a gene: 5. The CDR3 protein is CSGTDRVEQYF. The CDR3 DNA reads as TGCAGTGGAACGGACAGGGTCGAGCAGTACTTC.

V gene TRBV2 combines with J gene TRBJ2-5; D remains unclear. The CDR3 has 14 amino acids. V was cut by 5 bases and J by 0 bases, with 10 bases left in between. CDR1 is SNHLY, CDR2 FYNNEI, per germline. CDR3 loop: CASSQRVDQETQYF. In DNA, the CDR3 is TGTGCCAGCAGTCAACGGGTTGACCAAGAGACCCAGTACTTC.

The chain couples TRBV12-5 to TRBJ2-1; 7 positions match TRBD2. V gave up 2 bases and J gave up 3 bases; unmatched junction bases: 4. Germline CDR1 reads LGHNT; CDR2 reads FRNRAP. The CDR3 spans 15 residues. The CDR3 loop reads CASGLSGGGYNEQFF. The CDR3 coding sequence is TGTGCTAGTGGTTTGTCAGGCGGGGGCTACAATGAGCAGTTCTTC.

CDR3 region: CASSQYSGTEAFF. CDR3 DNA sequence: TGTGCCAGCAGTCAATACTCGGGCACTGAAGCTTTCTTT. The gene calls are TRBV6-1 and TRBJ1-1; no clear D. This CDR3 is 13 amino acids long. The V gene's germline CDR1 is MNHNS and CDR2 SASEGT. V lost 5 bases and J lost 4, with 11 bases in between.

The V call is TRBV19, the J call TRBJ2-3; 13 nucleotides align to TRBD2. Germline V lookup: CDR1 LNHDA, CDR2 SQIVND (reference sequence). The CDR3 contains 16 residues. Trimming cost V 5 bases and J 4 bases; bases outside gene matches: 6. CDR3 sequence reads: CASSSGLAGMADTQYF. DNA for the CDR3: TGTGCCAGTAGTTCGGGACTAGCGGGAATGGCAGATACGCAGTATTTT.

J is TRBJ2-7 and V is TRBV28; the D gene is possibly TRBD1 (5 bases). The CDR3 is 13 residues long. Deletions cut 5 bases from V and 0 bases from J, with 8 bases between. Germline CDR1 reads MDHEN; CDR2 reads SYDVKM. The CDR3 bases are TGTGCCAGCAGTCAGGGTAGCTCCTACGAGCAGTACTTC. Translated, it gives CASSQGSSYEQYF.

The CDR3 spells CASSEQGANTGELFF. In nucleotides, the CDR3 is TGTGCCAGCAGCGAGCAGGGTGCGAACACCGGGGAGCTGTTTTTT. V is TRBV9 and J is TRBJ2-2, with D perhaps matching TRBD1 (5 bases). The germline CDR1 and CDR2 sequences are SGDLS and YYNGEE. The CDR3 loop spans 15 amino acids. V was pared by 3 bases and J by 0 bases, with 9 bases between.

The chain couples TRBV7-6 to TRBJ2-7; D uncertain. Germline loops: CDR1 SGHVS, CDR2 FNYEAQ. V was pared by 1 base and J by 0 bases, with 10 bases between. The CDR3 has 15 residues. The CDR3: CASSLGGSFSYEQYF. The CDR3 coding sequence is TGTGCCAGCAGCTTAGGTGGGTCGTTCTCCTACGAGCAGTACTTC.

This sequence joins TRBV5-8 and TRBJ1-5; a weak D match, TRBD1 (5 bases). This CDR3 is 15 amino acids long. V was pared by 3 bases and J by 0 bases, with 10 bases between. Germline V CDR1 and CDR2: SGHTS, YDEGEE. In nucleotides, the CDR3 is TGTGCCAGCAGCTCTTGGGACGGTAGCAATCAGCCCCAGCATTTT. Translated, it gives CASSSWDGSNQPQHF.

The chain carries TRBV18 and TRBJ1-1; D gene uncertain. Germline V lookup: CDR1 KGHSH, CDR2 LQKENI. The CDR3 is made up of 13 amino acids. V was pared by 2 bases and J by 2 bases, with 6 bases between. CDR3 DNA: TGTGCCAGCTCACCAGAAGTTAACACTGAAGCTTTCTTT. The encoded protein is CASSPEVNTEAFF.

The chain combines TRBV5-1 with TRBJ2-1; the match to TRBD2 covers 12 bases. J was trimmed by 8 bases and V by 6 bases; bases with no gene match: 6. This CDR3 is built from 14 residues. CDR1 is SGHRS, CDR2 YFSETQ, per germline. The CDR3 loop reads CASMKTSGSHEQFF. Written as DNA, the CDR3 is TGCGCCAGCATGAAGACTAGCGGGAGTCATGAGCAGTTCTTC. The full variable domain, its missing parts supplied by reference TRBV5-1 and TRBJ2-1, is KAGVTQTPRYLIKTRGQQVTLSCSPISGHRSVSWYQQTPGQGLQFLFEYFSETQRNKGNFPGRFSGRQFSNSRSEMNVSTLELGDSALYLCASMKTSGSHEQFFGPGTRLTVL.

To note about this clone: The same CDR3 arises from other DNA sequences in this sample as well. The V and J genes are TRBV4-1 and TRBJ2-7; TRBD1 or TRBD2 may be the D gene (5 bases each). With 1 base removed from V and 4 bases from J, the gap between germline ends came to 11 bases. Germline values: CDR1 MGHRA, CDR2 YSYEKL. The CDR3 is made up of 14 amino acids. In DNA form, the CDR3 reads TGCGCCAGCAGCCAAGCCGGGACGGTGTACGAGCAGTACTTC. It translates to CASSQAGTVYEQYF.

The chain combines TRBV5-1 with TRBJ2-7, with D tentatively TRBD1 (6 bases). V was pared by 4 bases and J by 6 bases, with 14 bases between. The CDR3 is 13 amino acids. CDR1 is SGHRS, CDR2 YFSETQ, per germline. DNA of the CDR3: TGCGCCAGCAGCAGGGGGTCTGATGTCGAGCAGTACTTC. It is translated as CASSRGSDVEQYF.

This chain joins TRBV5-4 and TRBJ2-3; 8 bases are shared with TRBD2. The CDR3 is 16 residues long. Germline lookup yields CDR1 SGHNT and CDR2 YYREEE (reference sequence). V was pared by 4 bases and J by 6 bases, with 13 bases of the junction left unmatched. The chain's CDR3 is CASSLYSGGRLDTQYF. The CDR3 region has the DNA TGTGCCAGCAGCCTTTATTCGGGAGGGAGGCTCGATACGCAGTATTTT.

The J gene is TRBJ2-2, the V gene TRBV5-1, with TRBD2 matching over 8 bases. The trim removed 3 bases at V and 7 bases at J, leaving 11 bases unmatched. The CDR3 extends over 16 amino acids. Per the germline V gene, CDR1 is SGHRS and CDR2 is YFSETQ. For the CDR3, the DNA is TGCGCCAGCAGCTCGGCGGGAGGCCCAAGGGGCGGGGAGCTGTTTTTT. This gives the protein CASSSAGGPRGGELFF.

The chain couples TRBV28 to TRBJ2-7; weak D call: TRBD1 (6 bases). Trimming pared 3 bases from V and 0 bases from J, leaving 12 bases between. The V gene's germline CDR1 is MDHEN and CDR2 SYDVKM. There are 15 residues in the CDR3. CDR3 region: CASSFMTGSSYEQYF. CDR3 DNA sequence: TGTGCCAGCAGTTTTATGACAGGTAGCTCCTACGAGCAGTACTTC.

The chain links TRBV4-2 to TRBJ2-1, with D possibly TRBD2 on 6 matching bases. Looked up from germline, CDR1 is LGHNA and CDR2 is YNFKEQ. V gave up 0 bases and J gave up 7 bases, with 16 bases separating them. The CDR3 is 16 amino acids. CDR3: CASSQDSQRVRNEQFF. The CDR3 DNA follows: TGTGCCAGCAGCCAAGATTCGCAGCGGGTACGGAATGAGCAGTTCTTC.

V usage is TRBV5-6 and J usage is TRBJ2-7; TRBD1 aligns across 7 bases. The CDR3 covers 15 residues. V lost 5 bases and J lost 1; bases outside the gene matches: 9. CDR1 is SGHDT and CDR2 is YYEEEE in the germline V gene. The CDR3 DNA reads as TGTGCCAGCAGACAGGGGACAGTTGTTTCCTACGAGCAGTACTTC. This gives the protein CASRQGTVVSYEQYF.

Remarks on this clone: Other DNA sequences in this specimen translate into the identical CDR3. The V call is TRBV5-1, the J call TRBJ2-7, with D possibly TRBD1 on 6 matching bases. CDR3 length equals 13 residues. The ends were cut back, 0 bases at V and 4 bases at J, with 8 bases in the middle. Germline V gene data show CDR1 as SGHRS and CDR2 as YFSETQ. The CDR3 coding sequence is TGCGCCAGCAGCTTGGACAGGGCTTACGAGCAGTACTTC. It specifies CASSLDRAYEQYF.

The chain has TRBV10-2 and TRBJ2-1; unclear D gene. From germline, CDR1 is WSHSY and CDR2 SAAADI. Trimming took off 11 bases at V and 3 bases at J, with 17 bases between the two ends. The CDR3 loop spans 14 amino acids. CDR3 loop: CACLGNTNYNEQFF. CDR3 coding DNA: TGCGCCTGCCTGGGGAATACCAACTACAATGAGCAGTTCTTC.

The CDR3 is CASSLEGASNQPQHF. The CDR3 DNA reads as TGTGCCAGCAGCTTAGAGGGGGCTAGCAATCAGCCCCAGCATTTT. The chain employs TRBV7-2 and TRBJ1-5; 7 nucleotides align to TRBD1. Germline CDR1 is SGHTA and CDR2 is FQGNSA. V trimming: 1 base; J trimming: 0 bases; junction bases outside the gene matches: 0. This CDR3 has 15 amino acids.